These 32 T cell receptor beta chains came from one sample sequenced in a study of control samples from healthy donors and cancer patients. Profiled with immunoSEQ multiplex PCR; TCRdb holds only in-frame clones, not every one. The sample yields 170,000 or so clones, 90% to 95% seen once. The sample comprised blood. The receptors stem from a young man in good health.

The chain links TRBV14 to TRBJ1-1; a possible D gene is TRBD1 (5 bases). Germline V gene lookup returns CDR1 SGHDN and CDR2 FVKESK. Trimming took 4 bases from V and 4 from J, leaving 10 bases between them. This CDR3 is built from 13 residues. The CDR3: CASSPFQGTEAFF. The CDR3 nucleotides read TGTGCCAGCAGCCCTTTTCAGGGCACTGAAGCTTTCTTT.

This chain connects TRBV18 to TRBJ1-5, with TRBD1 as a possible D gene (6 bases). Per germline, CDR1 KGHSH and CDR2 LQKENI. V was trimmed by 4 bases and J by 0 bases, leaving 16 bases between them. The CDR3 has 17 amino acids. The DNA of the CDR3 is TGTGCCAGCTCACATGGGGGAACAGGGAATAGCAATCAGCCCCAGCATTTT. This gives the protein CASSHGGTGNSNQPQHF.

The chain carries TRBV18 and TRBJ1-2, with TRBD1 matching 8 bases. The V gene's germline CDR1 is KGHSH and CDR2 LQKENI. There are 13 residues in the CDR3. Trimming cost V 4 bases and J 2 bases; bases outside gene matches: 0. This CDR3 is CASSRQGNYGYTF. The CDR3 nucleotides read TGTGCCAGCTCACGACAGGGGAACTATGGCTACACCTTC.

The genes are TRBV10-1 and TRBJ1-5; D call uncertain. The CDR3 has 15 amino acids. The V end lost 3 bases, the J end lost 1 base, and 10 bases lay between the germline ends. Looked up from germline, CDR1 is WNHNN and CDR2 is SYGVQD (reference sequence). CDR3 region: CASSDPRRSNQPQHF. The CDR3 nucleotides are TGCGCCAGCAGTGATCCCCGGAGGAGCAATCAGCCCCAGCATTTT.

The chain has TRBV11-2 and TRBJ2-2; D unresolved. CDR3 size: 14 residues. Trimming left V 1 base short and J 5 bases short, with 8 bases between. Germline V gene sequence: CDR1 SGHAT, CDR2 FQNNGV. The CDR3 DNA reads TGTGCCAGCAGCTTAGTCAAAAAGACCGGGGAGCTGTTTTTT. It yields the protein CASSLVKKTGELFF.

This chain connects TRBV6-6 to TRBJ1-1; 8 positions match TRBD1. The CDR3 loop spans 14 amino acids. The trim removed 4 bases at V and 5 bases at J, leaving 6 bases unmatched. The germline V gene has CDR1 MNHNY and CDR2 SVGAGI (reference sequence). The chain's CDR3 is CASSSQGAGTEAFF. CDR3 bases: TGTGCCAGCAGTTCTCAGGGGGCCGGAACTGAAGCTTTCTTT.

The chain combines TRBV18 with TRBJ2-2; D remains unclear. The V end was cut by 1 base, the J end by 8 bases, with 5 bases between. The CDR3 length is 12 residues. Germline V CDR1 and CDR2: KGHSH, LQKENI. CDR3 in amino acids: CASSPQGGELFF. CDR3 coding DNA: TGTGCCAGCTCACCACAGGGAGGGGAGCTGTTTTTT.

This chain links TRBV27 with TRBJ2-7; no definite D call. This CDR3 is 14 amino acids long. The germline gives CDR1 MNHEY, CDR2 SMNVEV (reference sequence). Trimming removed 3 bases at V and 9 bases at J, with 18 bases between. Here the CDR3 DNA reads TGTGCCAGCAGTTTCCGCGCGGACGGGTGGGGGCAGTACTTC. Amino acid sequence: CASSFRADGWGQYF.

The sample holds one count of this clone. V gene TRBV5-1 combines with J gene TRBJ2-2; D perhaps matches TRBD2 (7 bases). This CDR3 region has 16 residues. V was clipped by 4 bases and J by 7 bases, with 20 bases between them. Germline V gives CDR1 SGHRS, CDR2 YFSETQ. DNA of the CDR3: TGCGCCAGCAGCCAACTGGTGGGGGGGCCTGGCGGGGAGCTGTTTTTT. Protein product: CASSQLVGGPGGELFF.

DNA of the CDR3: TGTGCCAGCAGTGAAGGGGGAAACACCATATATTTT. Protein: CASSEGGNTIYF. This chain connects TRBV2 to TRBJ1-3; unclear D gene. This CDR3 is 12 amino acids long. Trimming cost V 1 base and J 4 bases, with 2 bases left between them. In germline, CDR1 is SNHLY, CDR2 FYNNEI.

The chain uses TRBV10-3 and TRBJ2-6, with TRBD1 identical over 8 bases. CDR1 and CDR2 from the germline V gene are ENHRY and SYGVKD. The CDR3 is made up of 16 amino acids. V dropped 3 bases and J dropped 2; count of bases not matched to a gene: 3. This CDR3 is CAISDLTGAGANVLTF. CDR3 in DNA: TGTGCCATCAGTGATTTGACAGGGGCTGGGGCCAACGTCCTGACTTTC.

CDR3 bases: TGCGCCAGCAGCTTTGATTCGAACACTGAAGCTTTCTTT. Its protein product is CASSFDSNTEAFF. V and J are TRBV5-1 and TRBJ1-1; no firm D call. Trimming shortened V by 2 bases and J by 1 base, and 6 bases separated the two germline ends. Germline V gene lookup returns CDR1 SGHRS and CDR2 YFSETQ. CDR3 length: 13 residues.

DNA of the CDR3: TGTGCCAGCAGATGGGGACTAGAGGATCTACATACGCAGTATTTT. Its protein product is CASRWGLEDLHTQYF. The chain couples TRBV5-4 to TRBJ2-3, with 8 bases identical to TRBD2. Germline lookup yields CDR1 SGHNT and CDR2 YYREEE (reference sequence). The V gene end was trimmed by 5 bases and the J gene end by 7 bases; junction bases not matched to a gene: 12. The CDR3 covers 15 residues.

The chain links TRBV28 to TRBJ1-1, with no clear D. Trimming cost V 3 bases and J 10 bases, with 21 bases left between them. Germline CDR1 and CDR2: MDHEN and SYDVKM. The CDR3 is 15 residues long. The CDR3 loop is CASSFRSAETWRAFF. DNA of the CDR3: TGTGCCAGCAGTTTTCGCTCAGCGGAGACTTGGAGAGCTTTCTTT.

CDR3: CASSPGGGSSYEQYF. In DNA form, the CDR3 reads TGTGCCAGCAGCCCGGGAGGGGGTAGCTCCTACGAGCAGTACTTC. The J gene is TRBJ2-7, the V gene TRBV6-5, with 8 bases lining up with TRBD2. CDR1 MNHEY and CDR2 SVGAGI come from the germline V gene. The CDR3 length is 15 residues. Trimming cost V 6 bases and J 0 bases; bases outside gene matches: 7.

The chain has TRBV9 and TRBJ1-1; D possibly corresponds to TRBD1 (5 bases). The CDR3 loop spans 13 amino acids. V was cut by 3 bases and J by 3 bases, with 9 bases left in between. CDR1 is SGDLS, CDR2 YYNGEE, per germline. The CDR3 protein is CASSAGSDTEAFF. CDR3 nucleotide sequence: TGTGCCAGCAGCGCAGGGTCGGACACTGAAGCTTTCTTT.

The chain uses TRBV3-1 (or the pseudogene TRBV3-2) and TRBJ2-2; 8 nucleotides agree with TRBD2. CDR1 and CDR2 from the germline V gene are LGHDT and YNNKEL (reference sequence). V was pared by 3 bases and J by 0 bases, with 9 bases of the junction left unmatched. The CDR3 length is 18 residues. The DNA for the CDR3 is TGTGCCAGCAGCCACCTCGGATTAGCGGGGTCGAACACCGGGGAGCTGTTTTTT. It encodes CASSHLGLAGSNTGELFF.

V and J are TRBV28 and TRBJ2-2; 7 bases line up with TRBD1. Germline trimming cut 7 bases from V and 5 bases from J; bases unmatched to any gene: 4. Germline V lookup: CDR1 MDHEN, CDR2 SYDVKM. This CDR3 contains 13 residues. CDR3: CASINRGTGELFF. The CDR3 coding sequence is TGTGCCAGCATTAACAGGGGAACCGGGGAGCTGTTTTTT.

The V call is TRBV27, the J call TRBJ1-4, with D unclear. This CDR3 contains 13 residues. Germline assignment: CDR1 MNHEY and CDR2 SMNVEV (reference sequence). Between the trimmed V and J ends, which lost 4 bases and 3 bases, there was a span of 6 bases. The CDR3 sequence: CASSSSANEKLFF. The DNA for the CDR3 is TGTGCCAGCAGTTCCAGTGCTAATGAAAAACTGTTTTTT.

This clone showed up just a few times. The gene calls are TRBV3-1 (or the pseudogene TRBV3-2) and TRBJ1-3; D uncertain. Trimming removed 1 base from V and 3 bases from J, with 4 bases in between. In germline, CDR1 is LGHDT, CDR2 YNNKEL (reference sequence). The length of the CDR3 is 13 residues. CDR3 sequence reads: CASSQANGNTIYF. For the CDR3, the DNA is TGTGCCAGCAGCCAAGCCAATGGAAACACCATATATTTT.

This rearrangement joins TRBV7-2 to TRBJ2-7; 8 bases agree with TRBD2. Trimming took 4 bases from V and 6 from J; bases not matched to a gene: 5. CDR1 is SGHTA, CDR2 FQGNSA, per germline. CDR3 size: 13 residues. CDR3 protein: CASSSGGVTEQYF. For the CDR3, the DNA is TGTGCCAGCAGCTCCGGGGGGGTGACCGAGCAGTACTTC.

V usage is TRBV6-5 and J usage is TRBJ1-2; D ambiguous. The CDR3 loop spans 14 amino acids. V was cut by 6 bases and J by 4 bases, with 15 bases left in between. Germline assignment: CDR1 MNHEY and CDR2 SVGAGI. The chain's CDR3 is CASRTRTATYGYTF. DNA of the CDR3: TGTGCCAGCAGGACCCGGACCGCGACCTATGGCTACACCTTC.

The chain employs TRBV30 and TRBJ1-1; D unresolved. V lost 1 base and J 6 bases, leaving 12 bases between the germline ends. The CDR3 is 13 amino acids. Germline V gene data show CDR1 as GTSNPN and CDR2 as SVGIG (reference sequence). The CDR3 spells CAWSGTARAEAFF. DNA for the CDR3: TGTGCCTGGAGTGGAACAGCCCGGGCTGAAGCTTTCTTT.

The chain has TRBV13 and TRBJ2-7; perhaps TRBD1 as D (7 bases). The CDR3 spans 15 residues. The V and J ends lost 0 bases and 6 bases respectively, with 15 bases between them. Germline lookup yields CDR1 PRHDT and CDR2 FYEKMQ (reference sequence). The CDR3 reads CASSLGGRGEGEQYF. The CDR3 coding sequence is TGTGCCAGCAGCTTAGGTGGCAGGGGGGAAGGCGAGCAGTACTTC.

The chain recombines TRBV6-5 with TRBJ1-2; 10 positions match TRBD1. This CDR3 has 14 residues. The trim removed 6 bases at V and 2 bases at J, leaving 3 bases unmatched. Per germline, CDR1 MNHEY and CDR2 SVGAGI. CDR3 sequence reads: CASSRQGANYGYTF. In DNA form, the CDR3 reads TGTGCCAGCAGCCGACAGGGGGCGAACTATGGCTACACCTTC.

V gene TRBV19 combines with J gene TRBJ2-1; 8 bases fit TRBD1. Trimming removed 7 bases from V and 1 base from J; junction bases left unmatched: 9. Germline CDR1 reads LNHDA; CDR2 reads SQIVND (reference sequence). There are 16 residues in the CDR3. The CDR3 region is CASTPGQGKSYNEQFF. CDR3 DNA: TGTGCCAGTACGCCAGGACAGGGAAAATCCTACAATGAGCAGTTCTTC.

V gene TRBV4-1 combines with J gene TRBJ2-2; 9 bases align to TRBD1. In germline, CDR1 is MGHRA, CDR2 YSYEKL. The CDR3 contains 16 residues. V lost 4 bases and J lost 7; bases outside the gene matches: 10. The CDR3 DNA is TGCGCCAGCAGCCTCCCGGGACAGGGCTATATCGGGGAGCTGTTTTTT. Amino acid sequence: CASSLPGQGYIGELFF.

The chain combines TRBV27 with TRBJ1-1; D unclear. Trimming stripped 6 bases from V and 1 base from J, with 6 bases between. The V gene's germline CDR1 is MNHEY and CDR2 SMNVEV (reference sequence). The CDR3 is made up of 12 amino acids. CDR3 nucleotides: TGTGCCAGCAGGGGAAGGAACACTGAAGCTTTCTTT. Residues: CASRGRNTEAFF.

The chain is built from TRBV7-9 and TRBJ1-6, with 8 bases lining up with TRBD1. Germline CDR1 and CDR2: SEHNR and FQNEAQ (reference sequence). CDR3 size: 14 residues. Unmatched junction bases numbered 5, after V lost 7 bases and J lost 6 bases. For the CDR3, the DNA is TGTGCCAGCATCCGACAGGGGAGTAATTCACCCCTCCACTTT. Translation: CASIRQGSNSPLHF.

The chain recombines TRBV7-9 with TRBJ2-3, with a tentative D call TRBD2 (6 bases). Germline CDR1 SEHNR, CDR2 FQNEAQ (reference sequence). Deletions cut 8 bases from V and 2 bases from J, with 14 bases between. The CDR3 has 14 residues. The CDR3 protein is CASLAGSNTDTQYF. The CDR3 coding sequence is TGTGCCAGCCTGGCGGGGTCGAACACAGATACGCAGTATTTT.

This chain connects TRBV24-1 to TRBJ1-2; possibly TRBD1 for D (5 bases). The length of the CDR3 is 14 residues. Germline V gives CDR1 KGHDR, CDR2 SFDVKD. V lost 3 bases and J lost 1, with 8 bases in between. CDR3 loop: CATSDMTVNYGYTF. In DNA form, the CDR3 reads TGTGCCACCAGTGATATGACAGTTAACTATGGCTACACCTTC.

CDR3: CASQTSVTSTDTQYF. DNA of the CDR3: TGTGCCAGCCAAACTAGCGTAACTAGCACAGATACGCAGTATTTT. The J gene is TRBJ2-3, the V gene TRBV19, with 7 bases identical to TRBD2. CDR1 is LNHDA and CDR2 is SQIVND in the germline V gene (reference sequence). Losses at the gene ends were 9 bases for V and 0 bases for J; bases not matched to a gene: 9. The CDR3 runs 15 residues.